The TCR beta chain described here comes from a study of metastatic and nonmetastatic thyroid tumors. Study background: Where malignant and benign thyroid patients were concerned, repertoires were compared across blood and tumor or nodule tissue.

Unmatched junction bases numbered 5, after V lost 5 bases and J lost 5 bases. The CDR3 contains 15 residues. Looked up from germline, CDR1 is LNHDA and CDR2 is SQIVND (reference sequence). MiXCR re-clonotyped the PCR reads for TCRdb. The table has over 13,000 clones, around 22% seen once. Not a single patient had been given any form of treatment at any point before undergoing thyroid surgery. The sample comprised blood. This TCR derives from a female donor with papillary thyroid cancer or a benign thyroid nodule (not recorded which). Some clones in this sample may be carry-over from other donors' samples. This chain uses TRBV19 with TRBJ2-2, with 10 positions matching TRBD2. As DNA, the CDR3 is TGTGCCAGTAGTCATACTAGCGGGATGACCGGGGAGCTGTTTTTT. Its protein product is CASSHTSGMTGELFF.